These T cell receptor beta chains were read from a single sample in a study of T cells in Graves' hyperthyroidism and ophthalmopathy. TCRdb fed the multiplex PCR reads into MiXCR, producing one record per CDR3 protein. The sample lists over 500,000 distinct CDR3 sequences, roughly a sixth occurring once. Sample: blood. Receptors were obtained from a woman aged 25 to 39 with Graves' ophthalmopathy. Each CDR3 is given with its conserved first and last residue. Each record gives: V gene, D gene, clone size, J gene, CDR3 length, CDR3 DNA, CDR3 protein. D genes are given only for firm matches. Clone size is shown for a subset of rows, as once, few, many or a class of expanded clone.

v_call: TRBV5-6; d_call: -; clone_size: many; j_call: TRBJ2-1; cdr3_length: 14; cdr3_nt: TGTGCCAGCAGCTTGTATCAGGGGTCGAATGAGCAGTTCTTC; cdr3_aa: CASSLYQGSNEQFF
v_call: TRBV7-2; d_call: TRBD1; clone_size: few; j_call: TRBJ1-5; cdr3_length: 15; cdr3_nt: TGTGCCAGCAGCTTAGGACAGGGGCGGAATCAGCCCCAGCATTTT; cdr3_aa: CASSLGQGRNQPQHF
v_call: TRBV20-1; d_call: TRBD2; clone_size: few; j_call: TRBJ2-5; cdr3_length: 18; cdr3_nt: TGCAGTGCTAGAGGCCCCCTGGCTAGCGGGAGAAGTCGAGAGACCCAGTACTTC; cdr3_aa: CSARGPLASGRSRETQYF
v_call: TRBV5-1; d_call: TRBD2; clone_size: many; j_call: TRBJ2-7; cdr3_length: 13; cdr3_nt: TGCGCCAGCAGCTGGGGGGGTCCGGAGGAGCAGTACTTC; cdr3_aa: CASSWGGPEEQYF
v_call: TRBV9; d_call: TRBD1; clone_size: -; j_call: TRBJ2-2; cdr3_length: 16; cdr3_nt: TGTGCCAGCAGCGTAGCAAGCAGGGGGCGAGGCGGGGAGCTGTTTTTT; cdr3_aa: CASSVASRGRGGELFF
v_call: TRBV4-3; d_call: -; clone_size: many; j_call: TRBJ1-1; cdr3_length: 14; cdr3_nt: TGCGCCAGCAGCCCAACCCGGGGGGCTTCGGAAGCTTTCTTT; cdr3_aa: CASSPTRGASEAFF
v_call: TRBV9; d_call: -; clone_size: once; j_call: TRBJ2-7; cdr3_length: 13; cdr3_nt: TGTGCCAGCAGCGAGGGGGGGGGCGGCGAGCAGTACTTC; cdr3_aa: CASSEGGGGEQYF
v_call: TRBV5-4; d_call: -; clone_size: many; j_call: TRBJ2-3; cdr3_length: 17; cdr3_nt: TGTGCCAGCAGCTTGGAGCTTGTGGGGAACGCAGGAGATACGCAGTATTTT; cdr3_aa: CASSLELVGNAGDTQYF
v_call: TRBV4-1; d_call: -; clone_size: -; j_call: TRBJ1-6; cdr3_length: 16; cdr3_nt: TGCGCCAGCAGCCAAGCTCCCCAGGGCCCTGGCTCTCCCCTCCACTTT; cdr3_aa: CASSQAPQGPGSPLHF
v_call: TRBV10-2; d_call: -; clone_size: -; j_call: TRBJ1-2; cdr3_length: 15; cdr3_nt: TGCGCCAGCAGTGATGGTCCGAATACTGGCTATGGCTACACCTTC; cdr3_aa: CASSDGPNTGYGYTF
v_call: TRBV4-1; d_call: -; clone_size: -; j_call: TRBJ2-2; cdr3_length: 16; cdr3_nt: TGCGCCAGCAGCCAAGAAGGCAGAACGAACACCGGGGAGCTGTTTTTT; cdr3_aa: CASSQEGRTNTGELFF
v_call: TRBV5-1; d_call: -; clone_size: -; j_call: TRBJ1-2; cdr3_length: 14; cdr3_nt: TGCGCCAGCAGCCCACCCGGGACCGCGGAAGGCTACACCTTC; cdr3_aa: CASSPPGTAEGYTF
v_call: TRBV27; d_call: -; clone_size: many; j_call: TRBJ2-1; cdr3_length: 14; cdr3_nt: TGTGCCAGCTCAGGGTCACTAAGCTACAATGAGCAGTTCTTC; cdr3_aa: CASSGSLSYNEQFF
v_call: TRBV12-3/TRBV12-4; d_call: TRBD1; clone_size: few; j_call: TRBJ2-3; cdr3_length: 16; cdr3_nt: TGTGCCAGCAGGGGGCTATGGACAGGCAGCACAGATACGCAGTATTTT; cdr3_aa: CASRGLWTGSTDTQYF
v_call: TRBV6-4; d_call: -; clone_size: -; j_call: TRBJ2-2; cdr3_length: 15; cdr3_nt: TGTGCCAGCAGTGAGGCGTCAGGGGACACCGGGGAGCTGTTTTTT; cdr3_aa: CASSEASGDTGELFF
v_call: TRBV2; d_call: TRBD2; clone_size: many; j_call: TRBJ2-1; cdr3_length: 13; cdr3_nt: TGTGCCATCCGACTAGCGGAATTTAATGAGCAGTTCTTC; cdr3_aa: CAIRLAEFNEQFF
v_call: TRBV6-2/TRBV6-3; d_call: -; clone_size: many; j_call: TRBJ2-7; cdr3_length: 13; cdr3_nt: TGTGCCAGCAGGTCGAGCGGGTCCTACGAGCAGTACTTC; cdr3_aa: CASRSSGSYEQYF
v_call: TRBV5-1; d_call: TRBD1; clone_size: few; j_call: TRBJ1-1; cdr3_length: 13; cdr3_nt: TGCGCCAGCAACCAGGGACAGACCGCTGAAGCTTTCTTT; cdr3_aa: CASNQGQTAEAFF
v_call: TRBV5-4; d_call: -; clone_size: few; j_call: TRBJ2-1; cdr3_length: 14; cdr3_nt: TGTGCCAGCAGCTTTGGGTCTACCTACAATGAGCAGTTCTTC; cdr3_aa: CASSFGSTYNEQFF
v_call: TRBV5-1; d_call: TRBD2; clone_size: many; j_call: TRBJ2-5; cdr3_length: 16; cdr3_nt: TGCGCCAGCAGCAGGGGACTAGCGGGAGGCTGGGAGACCCAGTACTTC; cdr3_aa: CASSRGLAGGWETQYF
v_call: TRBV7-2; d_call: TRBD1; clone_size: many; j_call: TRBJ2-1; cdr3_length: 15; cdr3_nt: TGTGCCAGCAGCCCCGGGACAGGGGGCAAGGGTGAGCAGTTCTTC; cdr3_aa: CASSPGTGGKGEQFF
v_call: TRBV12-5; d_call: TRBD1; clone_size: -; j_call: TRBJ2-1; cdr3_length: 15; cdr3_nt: TGTGCTAGTGAAAACGGACAGGGTAGGGACAATGAGCAGTTCTTC; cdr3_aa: CASENGQGRDNEQFF
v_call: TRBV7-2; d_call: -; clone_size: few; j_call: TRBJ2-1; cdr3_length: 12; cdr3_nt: TGTGCCAGCAGCTTACTCCAGTTTGAGCAGTTCTTC; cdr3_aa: CASSLLQFEQFF
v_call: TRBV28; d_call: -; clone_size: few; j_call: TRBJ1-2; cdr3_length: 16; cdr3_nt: TGTGCCAGCAGTATTATTGGGGGGGCAGCTAACTATGGCTACACCTTC; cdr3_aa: CASSIIGGAANYGYTF
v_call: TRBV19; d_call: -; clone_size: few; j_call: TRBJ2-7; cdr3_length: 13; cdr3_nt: TGTGCCAGTAGTAGCGTACACACCTACGAGCAGTACTTC; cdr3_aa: CASSSVHTYEQYF
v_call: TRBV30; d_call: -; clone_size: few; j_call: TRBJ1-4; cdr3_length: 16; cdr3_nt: TGTGCCTGGAGTATTATGCCCCCCGGAGCCGGGGAAAAACTGTTTTTT; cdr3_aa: CAWSIMPPGAGEKLFF
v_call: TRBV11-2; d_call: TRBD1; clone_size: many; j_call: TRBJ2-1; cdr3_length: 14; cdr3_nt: TGTGCCAGCAGCAGAGGGGGGACAGGCAATGAGCAGTTCTTC; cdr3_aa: CASSRGGTGNEQFF
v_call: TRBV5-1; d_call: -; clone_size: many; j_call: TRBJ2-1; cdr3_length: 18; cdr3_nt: TGCGCCAGCAGCTTGGTCGTAGTGGGCTGGAGCTCCTACAATGAGCAGTTCTTC; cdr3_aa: CASSLVVVGWSSYNEQFF
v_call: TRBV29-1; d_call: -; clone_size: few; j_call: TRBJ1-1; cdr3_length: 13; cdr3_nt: TGCAGCGTTGAGTCGCGGGTAATAACTGAAGCTTTCTTT; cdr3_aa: CSVESRVITEAFF
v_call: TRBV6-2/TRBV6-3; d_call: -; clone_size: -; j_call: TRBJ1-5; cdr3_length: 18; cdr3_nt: TGTGCCAGCAGTTTGAACCTTAGGGTGGAGATGGCCAATCAGCCCCAGCATTTT; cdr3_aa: CASSLNLRVEMANQPQHF
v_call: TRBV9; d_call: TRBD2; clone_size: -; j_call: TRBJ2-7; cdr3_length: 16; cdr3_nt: TGTGCCAGCAGCCCATTTAGCGGGGCCACATCCTACGAGCAGTACTTC; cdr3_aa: CASSPFSGATSYEQYF
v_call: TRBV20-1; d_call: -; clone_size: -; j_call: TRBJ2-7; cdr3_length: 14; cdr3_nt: TGCAGTGCGCACTTGGCGACTAACTCCTACGAGCAGTACTTC; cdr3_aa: CSAHLATNSYEQYF
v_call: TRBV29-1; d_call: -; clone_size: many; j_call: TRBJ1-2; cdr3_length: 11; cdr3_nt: TGCAGCTCCGACAGGACGGGAGGCTACACCTTC; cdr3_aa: CSSDRTGGYTF
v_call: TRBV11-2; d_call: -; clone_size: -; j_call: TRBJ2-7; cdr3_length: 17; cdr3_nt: TGTGCCAGCAGCCCCCAAGGGTGGGGGCCATCCGCCTACGAGCAGTACTTC; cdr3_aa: CASSPQGWGPSAYEQYF
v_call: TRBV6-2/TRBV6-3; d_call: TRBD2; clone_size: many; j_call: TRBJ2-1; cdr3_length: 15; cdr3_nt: TGTGCCAGCAGACCTGGACTAGCGGGATCCCATGAGCAGTTCTTC; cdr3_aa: CASRPGLAGSHEQFF
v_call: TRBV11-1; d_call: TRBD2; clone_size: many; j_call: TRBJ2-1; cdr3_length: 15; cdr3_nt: TGTGCCAGCAGCCTACTAGCGGGAGGGCCGGATGAGCAGTTCTTC; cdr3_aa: CASSLLAGGPDEQFF
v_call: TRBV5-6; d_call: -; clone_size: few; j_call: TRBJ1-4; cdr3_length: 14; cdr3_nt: TGTGCCAGCAGCCGACCGGACAAGCGCGAAAAACTGTTTTTT; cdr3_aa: CASSRPDKREKLFF
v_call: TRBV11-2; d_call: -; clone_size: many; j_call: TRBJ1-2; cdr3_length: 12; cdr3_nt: TGTGCCAGCAGCTTAGGACCAAACCGCTACACCTTC; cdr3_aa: CASSLGPNRYTF
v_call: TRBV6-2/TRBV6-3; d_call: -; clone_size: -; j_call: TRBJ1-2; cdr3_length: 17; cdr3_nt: TGTGCCAGCAGTACCCCCGGGAGCTTCCACCTAAACTATGGCTACACCTTC; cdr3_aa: CASSTPGSFHLNYGYTF
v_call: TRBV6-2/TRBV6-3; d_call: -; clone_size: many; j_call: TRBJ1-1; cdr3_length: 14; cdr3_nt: TGTGCCAGCAGTTGGGGGCCGAATGACGCTGAAGCTTTCTTT; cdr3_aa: CASSWGPNDAEAFF
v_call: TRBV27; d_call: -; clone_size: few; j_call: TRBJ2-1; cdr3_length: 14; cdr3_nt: TGTGCCAGCAGTTTGGAGGGAGCAGGCTATGAGCAGTTCTTC; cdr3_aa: CASSLEGAGYEQFF
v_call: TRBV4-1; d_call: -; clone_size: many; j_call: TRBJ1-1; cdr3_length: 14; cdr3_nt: TGCGCCAGCGGGTTTACCCCTGGGTCTTCTGAAGCTTTCTTT; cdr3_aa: CASGFTPGSSEAFF